A selection of T cell receptor beta chains follows, all from one sample in a study of T-cell reconstitution after alpha-beta-depleted transplantation in children. MiXCR, applied by TCRdb to the PCR reads, yields one record per CDR3 protein. The sample yields some 840,000 distinct CDR3 sequences, less than 20% seen once. The sample here was PBMCs, mostly from graft donor cells, taken 360 days after TCRalphabeta/CD19-depleted stem cell transplant. All receptors derive from a male patient aged 5 to 17 who had a stem cell transplant for acute lymphoblastic leukemia, so the T cells may come from the graft donor. Each CDR3 is given without its conserved first and last residue. Clone sizes are given selectively: once, few, many, or a class where the clone is expanded.

clone size: few; J gene: TRBJ2-1; V gene: TRBV29-1; CDR3 length: 13; CDR3 protein: SVEWGSGRFNEQF
clone size: few; J gene: TRBJ2-1; V gene: TRBV10-2; CDR3 length: 12; CDR3 protein: ASRSAGDNNEQF
clone size: .; J gene: TRBJ1-1; V gene: TRBV11-2; CDR3 length: 12; CDR3 protein: ASSLDRWYTEAF
clone size: many; J gene: TRBJ2-1; V gene: TRBV5-1; CDR3 length: 11; CDR3 protein: ASSLADGAEQF
clone size: .; J gene: TRBJ2-2; V gene: TRBV30; CDR3 length: 11; CDR3 protein: AWSVPASGELF
clone size: .; J gene: TRBJ1-2; V gene: TRBV5-1; CDR3 length: 13; CDR3 protein: ASSSRTGANYGYT
clone size: few; J gene: TRBJ2-4; V gene: TRBV7-6; CDR3 length: 14; CDR3 protein: ASSLALAGAKNIQY
clone size: .; J gene: TRBJ2-1; V gene: TRBV5-1; CDR3 length: 14; CDR3 protein: ASSLTLRTGVNEQF
clone size: .; J gene: TRBJ2-7; V gene: TRBV29-1; CDR3 length: 13; CDR3 protein: SVVPGTSGSYEQY
clone size: .; J gene: TRBJ2-1; V gene: TRBV19; CDR3 length: 14; CDR3 protein: ASSIGSAPFYNEQF
clone size: few; J gene: TRBJ2-2; V gene: TRBV19; CDR3 length: 11; CDR3 protein: ASTTGAPGELF
clone size: few; J gene: TRBJ2-7; V gene: TRBV6-1; CDR3 length: 12; CDR3 protein: ASSEGTGVSEQY
clone size: few; J gene: TRBJ2-7; V gene: TRBV7-9; CDR3 length: 12; CDR3 protein: ASNKLAGVYEQY
clone size: .; J gene: TRBJ1-1; V gene: TRBV6-1; CDR3 length: 10; CDR3 protein: ASSEGGTEAF
clone size: few; J gene: TRBJ2-2; V gene: TRBV7-3; CDR3 length: 13; CDR3 protein: ASSLTFGVPGELF
clone size: few; J gene: TRBJ2-1; V gene: TRBV7-2; CDR3 length: 14; CDR3 protein: ASSPSGAGGLQGGF
clone size: .; J gene: TRBJ1-5; V gene: TRBV12-3/TRBV12-4; CDR3 length: 13; CDR3 protein: ASRAAGGSNQPQH
clone size: few; J gene: TRBJ2-5; V gene: TRBV2; CDR3 length: 12; CDR3 protein: ASNSAGGQETQY
clone size: .; J gene: TRBJ2-7; V gene: TRBV29-1; CDR3 length: 11; CDR3 protein: SVNSGSSYEQY
clone size: .; J gene: TRBJ2-3; V gene: TRBV4-1; CDR3 length: 14; CDR3 protein: ASSQIGLRWARTQY
clone size: .; J gene: TRBJ1-1; V gene: TRBV15; CDR3 length: 13; CDR3 protein: ATSRGGTGVTEAF
clone size: .; J gene: TRBJ2-4; V gene: TRBV24-1; CDR3 length: 11; CDR3 protein: ATSGRTGEIQY
clone size: .; J gene: TRBJ2-7; V gene: TRBV5-1; CDR3 length: 13; CDR3 protein: ASSEATGLSYEQY
clone size: .; J gene: TRBJ2-3; V gene: TRBV18; CDR3 length: 13; CDR3 protein: ASSPTGRPGDTQY
clone size: .; J gene: TRBJ1-6; V gene: TRBV5-1; CDR3 length: 12; CDR3 protein: ASSLNGENSPLH
clone size: .; J gene: TRBJ2-5; V gene: TRBV27; CDR3 length: 12; CDR3 protein: ASSLEPQGETQY
clone size: few; J gene: TRBJ2-3; V gene: TRBV5-8; CDR3 length: 13; CDR3 protein: ASSHGTPTKDTQY
clone size: .; J gene: TRBJ1-2; V gene: TRBV5-1; CDR3 length: 11; CDR3 protein: ASSWTQSYGYT
clone size: many; J gene: TRBJ2-7; V gene: TRBV20-1; CDR3 length: 12; CDR3 protein: SATTSGARVEQY
clone size: .; J gene: TRBJ2-4; V gene: TRBV29-1; CDR3 length: 13; CDR3 protein: SVELGGRTKNIQY
clone size: few; J gene: TRBJ2-3; V gene: TRBV28; CDR3 length: 13; CDR3 protein: ASSSRRGVLNTQY
clone size: .; J gene: TRBJ2-5; V gene: TRBV4-1; CDR3 length: 13; CDR3 protein: ASRKEAARRETQY
clone size: .; J gene: TRBJ2-7; V gene: TRBV20-1; CDR3 length: 13; CDR3 protein: SAKELGRGTYEQY
clone size: few; J gene: TRBJ2-5; V gene: TRBV28; CDR3 length: 14; CDR3 protein: ASSWALGSGQETQY
clone size: .; J gene: TRBJ2-5; V gene: TRBV5-1; CDR3 length: 11; CDR3 protein: ASSLSSRETQY
clone size: .; J gene: TRBJ2-1; V gene: TRBV7-3; CDR3 length: 14; CDR3 protein: ASSPLAGAYHNEQF
clone size: many; J gene: TRBJ2-5; V gene: TRBV7-3; CDR3 length: 11; CDR3 protein: ASSLDGRETQY
clone size: many; J gene: TRBJ1-6; V gene: TRBV24-1; CDR3 length: 13; CDR3 protein: ATSSGPRGNSPLH
clone size: .; J gene: TRBJ2-4; V gene: TRBV29-1; CDR3 length: 8; CDR3 protein: SVRSGLEY
clone size: .; J gene: TRBJ2-7; V gene: TRBV6-2/TRBV6-3; CDR3 length: 13; CDR3 protein: ASSYSGTGSPEQY
clone size: few; J gene: TRBJ2-7; V gene: TRBV7-9; CDR3 length: 12; CDR3 protein: ASSLEELAREQY
clone size: .; J gene: TRBJ2-5; V gene: TRBV7-4; CDR3 length: 17; CDR3 protein: ASSLESPLAGENQETQY
clone size: few; J gene: TRBJ1-5; V gene: TRBV20-1; CDR3 length: 12; CDR3 protein: SARGGQNNQPQH
clone size: few; J gene: TRBJ2-7; V gene: TRBV5-6; CDR3 length: 13; CDR3 protein: ASSPDGPSYYEQY
clone size: few; J gene: TRBJ2-7; V gene: TRBV29-1; CDR3 length: 13; CDR3 protein: SVEDQGGPSYEQY
clone size: .; J gene: TRBJ1-2; V gene: TRBV4-3; CDR3 length: 12; CDR3 protein: ASSLGRTKNGYT
clone size: few; J gene: TRBJ2-6; V gene: TRBV7-6; CDR3 length: 16; CDR3 protein: ASSLMKRTFSGANVLT
clone size: few; J gene: TRBJ2-5; V gene: TRBV9; CDR3 length: 13; CDR3 protein: ASSVESGIQETQY
clone size: few; J gene: TRBJ2-7; V gene: TRBV20-1; CDR3 length: 13; CDR3 protein: SARGNSGISYEQY
clone size: .; J gene: TRBJ2-1; V gene: TRBV7-3; CDR3 length: 11; CDR3 protein: ASSPPGGREQF
clone size: once; J gene: TRBJ2-3; V gene: TRBV5-6; CDR3 length: 13; CDR3 protein: ASSFLRENTVTQY
clone size: few; J gene: TRBJ2-7; V gene: TRBV5-1; CDR3 length: 11; CDR3 protein: ASSQPELYEQY
clone size: .; J gene: TRBJ2-2; V gene: TRBV2; CDR3 length: 13; CDR3 protein: ASRFEGALTGELF